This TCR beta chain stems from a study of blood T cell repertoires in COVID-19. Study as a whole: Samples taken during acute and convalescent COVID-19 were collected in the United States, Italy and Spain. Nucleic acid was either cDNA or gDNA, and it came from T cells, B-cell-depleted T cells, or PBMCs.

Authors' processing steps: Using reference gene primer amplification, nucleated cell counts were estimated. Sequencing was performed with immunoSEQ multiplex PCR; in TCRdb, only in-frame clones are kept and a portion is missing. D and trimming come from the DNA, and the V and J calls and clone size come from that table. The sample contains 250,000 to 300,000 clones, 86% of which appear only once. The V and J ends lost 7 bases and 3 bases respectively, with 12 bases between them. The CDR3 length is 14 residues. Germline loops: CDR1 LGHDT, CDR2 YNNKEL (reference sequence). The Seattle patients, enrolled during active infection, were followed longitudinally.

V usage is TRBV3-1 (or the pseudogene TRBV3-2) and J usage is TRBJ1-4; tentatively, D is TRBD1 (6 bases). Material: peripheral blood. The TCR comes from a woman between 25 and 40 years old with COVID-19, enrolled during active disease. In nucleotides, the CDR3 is TGTGCCAGCACCGTTTCAGGGGCTAATGAAAAACTGTTTTTT. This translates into CASTVSGANEKLFF.